The clone carrying this T cell receptor (beta chain) has just a few counts. No antigen is known for it. All of the isolated RNA was reverse transcribed, so expressed TCRB transcripts were sequenced. The repertoire was sequenced with immunoSEQ multiplex PCR; TCRdb's copy has only in-frame clones and lacks some. The sample comprises about 900,000 clones, roughly a sixth of which are singletons, and about 0.025% rests with the top ten. The sample belongs to a study of beta chain features in type 1 diabetes. The overall study: Sorted cell examination encompassed roughly 98,000,000 cells across all samples.

The V segment lost 4 bases and the J segment 1 base; nucleotides outside the gene matches: 4. The germline gives CDR1 SGHNT, CDR2 YYREEE (reference sequence). The CDR3 runs 15 residues. A single heparinised draw of approximately 110 mL on average was taken per donor. Study results and caveats: Overrepresentation of cells with high TCR expression could result from cDNA sequencing.

The chain employs TRBV5-4 and TRBJ2-5, with 10 positions matching TRBD2. The specimen was naive CD4+ T cells from blood. This sequence originates from a young woman in good health. CDR3 DNA: TGTGCCAGCAGCCTACCTAGCGGGAGCCAAGAGACCCAGTACTTC. Its protein product is CASSLPSGSQETQYF.